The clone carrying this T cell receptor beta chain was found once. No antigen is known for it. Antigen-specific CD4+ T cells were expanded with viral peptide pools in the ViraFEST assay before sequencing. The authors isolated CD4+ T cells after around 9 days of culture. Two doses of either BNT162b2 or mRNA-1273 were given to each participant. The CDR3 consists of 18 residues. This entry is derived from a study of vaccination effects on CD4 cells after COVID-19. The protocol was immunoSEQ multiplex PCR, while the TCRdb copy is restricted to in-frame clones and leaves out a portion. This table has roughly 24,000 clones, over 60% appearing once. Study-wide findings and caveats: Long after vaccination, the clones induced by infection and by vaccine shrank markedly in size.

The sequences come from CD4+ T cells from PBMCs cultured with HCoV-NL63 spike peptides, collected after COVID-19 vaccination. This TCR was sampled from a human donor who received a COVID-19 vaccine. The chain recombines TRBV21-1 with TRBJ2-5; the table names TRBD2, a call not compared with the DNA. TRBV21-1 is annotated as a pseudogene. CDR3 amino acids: CASSKAGRDGRRRETQYF. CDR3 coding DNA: TGTGCCAGCAGCAAAGCGGGGCGCGATGGGAGGAGACGAGAGACCCAGTACTTC.